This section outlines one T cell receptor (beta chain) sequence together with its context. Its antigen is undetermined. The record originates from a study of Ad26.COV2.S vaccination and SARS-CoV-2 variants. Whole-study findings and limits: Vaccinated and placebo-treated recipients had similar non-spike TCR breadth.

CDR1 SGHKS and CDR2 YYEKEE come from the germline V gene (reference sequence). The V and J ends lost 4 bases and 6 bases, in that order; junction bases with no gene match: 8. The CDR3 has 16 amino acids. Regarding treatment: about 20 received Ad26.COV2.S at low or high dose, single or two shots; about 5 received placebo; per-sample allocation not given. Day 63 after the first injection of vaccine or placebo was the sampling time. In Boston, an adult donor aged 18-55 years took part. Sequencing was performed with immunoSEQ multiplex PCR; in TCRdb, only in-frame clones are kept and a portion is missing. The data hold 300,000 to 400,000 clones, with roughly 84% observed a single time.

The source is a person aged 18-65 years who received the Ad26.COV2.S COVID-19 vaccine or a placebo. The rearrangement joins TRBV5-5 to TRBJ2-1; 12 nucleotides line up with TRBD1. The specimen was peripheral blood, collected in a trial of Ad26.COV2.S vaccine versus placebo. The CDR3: CASSTRDRGQSNEQFF. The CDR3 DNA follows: TGTGCCAGCAGCACCCGGGACAGGGGGCAATCCAATGAGCAGTTCTTC.